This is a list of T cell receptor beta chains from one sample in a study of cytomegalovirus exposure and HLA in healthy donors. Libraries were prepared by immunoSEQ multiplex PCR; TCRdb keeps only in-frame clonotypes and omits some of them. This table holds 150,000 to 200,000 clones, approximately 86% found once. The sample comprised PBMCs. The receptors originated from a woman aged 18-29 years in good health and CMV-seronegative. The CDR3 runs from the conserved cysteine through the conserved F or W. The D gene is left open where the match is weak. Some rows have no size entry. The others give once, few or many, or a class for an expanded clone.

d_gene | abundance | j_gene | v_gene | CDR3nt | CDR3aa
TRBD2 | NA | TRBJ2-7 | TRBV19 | TGTGCCAGTAGTATTCGACGGGAGGGCCGCGAGCAGTACTTC | CASSIRREGREQYF
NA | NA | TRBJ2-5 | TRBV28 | TGTGCCAGCAGCGATGACGGACAGGGAGGGGAGACCCAGTACTTC | CASSDDGQGGETQYF
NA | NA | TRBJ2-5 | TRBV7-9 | TGTGCCAGCAGCTCAACAGGGAGAAGGCAAGAGACCCAGTACTTC | CASSSTGRRQETQYF
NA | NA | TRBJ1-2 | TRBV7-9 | TGTGCCAGCAGCTCCGACAGACCTAACTATGGCTACACCTTC | CASSSDRPNYGYTF
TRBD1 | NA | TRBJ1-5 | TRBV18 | TGTGCCAGCTCACCCGGGACAGTGTACGAGCCCCAGCATTTT | CASSPGTVYEPQHF
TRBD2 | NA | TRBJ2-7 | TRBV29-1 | TGCAGCGTTCAAGGGTCTAGCGGGGCTGGGGAGCAGTACTTC | CSVQGSSGAGEQYF
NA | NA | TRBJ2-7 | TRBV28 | TGTGCCAGTCGCAGGGTTAGCTCCTACGAGCAGTACTTC | CASRRVSSYEQYF
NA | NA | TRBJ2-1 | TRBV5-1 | TGCGCCAGCAGCTTCTCCGGGACTCGGTACAATGAGCAGTTCTTC | CASSFSGTRYNEQFF
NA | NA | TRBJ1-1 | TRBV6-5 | TGTGCCAGCAGGTCGGACAGGAACACTGAAGCTTTCTTT | CASRSDRNTEAFF
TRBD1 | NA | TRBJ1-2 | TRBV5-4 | TGTGCCAGCAGCCCGATTCTAAAGGGGGCCGGCTACACCTTC | CASSPILKGAGYTF
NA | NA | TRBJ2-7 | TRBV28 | TGTGCCAGCAGCTCACCCCGGGAGCTTACCCCCTACGAGCAGTACTTC | CASSSPRELTPYEQYF
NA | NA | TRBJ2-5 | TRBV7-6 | TGTGCCAGCAGCTTAATGGGACAACTCCAAGAGACCCAGTACTTC | CASSLMGQLQETQYF
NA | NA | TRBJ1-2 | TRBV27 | TGTGCCAGCAGTCCGACATCTAACTATGGCTACACCTTC | CASSPTSNYGYTF
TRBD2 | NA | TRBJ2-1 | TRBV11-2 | TGTGCCAGCAGCCACGGGACTAGCGGGAGAAATGAGCAGTTCTTC | CASSHGTSGRNEQFF
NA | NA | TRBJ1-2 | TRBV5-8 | TGTGCCAGCATGAGGGCGGGAGGCTACACCTTC | CASMRAGGYTF
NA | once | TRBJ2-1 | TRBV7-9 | TGTGCCAGCAGCGCAGGACCATTGGCCCGGGAATTATACAATGAGCAGTTCTTC | CASSAGPLARELYNEQFF
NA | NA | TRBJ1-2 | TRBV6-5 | TGTGCCAGCAGTTACGGTGAGGGCCACTATGGCTACACCTTC | CASSYGEGHYGYTF
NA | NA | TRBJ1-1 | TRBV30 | TGTGCCTGGAGTGTCCCAACAGGGAGGGCTGAAGCTTTCTTT | CAWSVPTGRAEAFF
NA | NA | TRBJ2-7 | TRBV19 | TGTGCCAGTAGTATGGGACTCATAGGCTACGAGCAGTACTTC | CASSMGLIGYEQYF
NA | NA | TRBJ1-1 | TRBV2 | TGTGCCAGCAGTGGGGAGAATGAAGCTTTCTTT | CASSGENEAFF
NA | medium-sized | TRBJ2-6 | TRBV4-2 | TGTGCCAGCAGCCAAGACGGACTATCAGGGGCCAACGTCCTGACTTTC | CASSQDGLSGANVLTF
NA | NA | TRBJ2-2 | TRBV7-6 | TGTGCCAGCAGCTTTCCTTTCACCGGGGAGCTGTTTTTT | CASSFPFTGELFF
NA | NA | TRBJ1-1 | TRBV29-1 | TGCAGCGTTGTGTGGGCTAACGCGGCTTTCTTT | CSVVWANAAFF
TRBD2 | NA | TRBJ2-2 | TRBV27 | TGTGCCAGCAGTACCTTAGCGGGGGGGAACACCGGGGAGCTGTTTTTT | CASSTLAGGNTGELFF
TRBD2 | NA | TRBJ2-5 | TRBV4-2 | TGTGCCAGCAGCCAAGAATGGGAACTAGCGGGCTCCGGGGAAGAGACCCAGTACTTC | CASSQEWELAGSGEETQYF
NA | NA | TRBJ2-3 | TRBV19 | TGTGCCAGTAGTCTGCTGACAGGAAGGTCCACAGATACGCAGTATTTT | CASSLLTGRSTDTQYF
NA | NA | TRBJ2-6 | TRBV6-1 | TGTGCCAGCAGTGTCCAGTGGTCTCTCTCTGGGGCCAACGTCCTGACTTTC | CASSVQWSLSGANVLTF
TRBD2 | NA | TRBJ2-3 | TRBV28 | TGTGCCAGCAGTTTGGGACTAGCGGGAAGCACAGATACGCAGTATTTT | CASSLGLAGSTDTQYF
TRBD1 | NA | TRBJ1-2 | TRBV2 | TGTGCCAGCAGACTTCCCCGGGACAGAGCATATGGCTACACCTTC | CASRLPRDRAYGYTF
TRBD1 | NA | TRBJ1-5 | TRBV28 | TGTGCCAGCATGAGGTCGGCAGGGGGCCTAAATCAGCCCCAGCATTTT | CASMRSAGGLNQPQHF
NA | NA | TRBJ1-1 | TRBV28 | TGTGCCAGCAGTTTCGGGGGGCGAGGTGAAGCTTTCTTT | CASSFGGRGEAFF
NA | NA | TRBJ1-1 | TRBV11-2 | TGTGCCAGCAGACAAACCGTTGGGCCAGGGAACACTGAAGCTTTCTTT | CASRQTVGPGNTEAFF
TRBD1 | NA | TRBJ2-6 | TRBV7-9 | TGTGCCAGCAGCCAAAGGACAGGGTTTGGGGCCAACGTCCTGACTTTC | CASSQRTGFGANVLTF
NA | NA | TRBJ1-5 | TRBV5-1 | TGCGCCAGCAGCCCTGGGACAAACAATCAGCCCCAGCATTTT | CASSPGTNNQPQHF
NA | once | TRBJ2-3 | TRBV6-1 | TGTGCCAGCAGTCCCAGGACAGCCACCACAGATACGCAGTATTTT | CASSPRTATTDTQYF
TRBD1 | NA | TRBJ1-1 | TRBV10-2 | TGCGCCAGCCGGGGACAGGGTTCCGAAGCTTTCTTT | CASRGQGSEAFF
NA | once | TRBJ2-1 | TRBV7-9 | TGTGCCAGCAGCGTCGTAGTGAACAATGAGCAGTTCTTC | CASSVVVNNEQFF
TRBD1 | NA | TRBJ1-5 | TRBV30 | TGTGCCTGGAGTGGAGGACAGGGTCAGCCCCAGCATTTT | CAWSGGQGQPQHF
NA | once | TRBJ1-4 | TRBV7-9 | TGTGCCAGCAGGGCCGGGTTTTCAACTAATGAAAAACTGTTTTTT | CASRAGFSTNEKLFF
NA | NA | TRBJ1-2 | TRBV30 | TGTGCCCTTGGGGGGGGAATCTTCGAAGGCTACACCTTC | CALGGGIFEGYTF
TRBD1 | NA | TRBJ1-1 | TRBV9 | TGTGCCAGCAGCGGACACAGGGGGGCGAACACTGAAGCTTTCTTT | CASSGHRGANTEAFF
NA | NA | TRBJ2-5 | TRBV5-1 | TGCGCCAGCAGCCCTGGGGAGGCCCAGTACTTC | CASSPGEAQYF
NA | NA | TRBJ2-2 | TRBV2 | TGTGCCAGCAGTGTGTGGAGTTCCACCGGGGAGCTGTTTTTT | CASSVWSSTGELFF
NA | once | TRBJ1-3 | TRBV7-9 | TGTGCCAGCAGCTTTGGGCAGCCAGGAAACACCATATATTTT | CASSFGQPGNTIYF
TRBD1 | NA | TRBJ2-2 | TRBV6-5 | TGTGCCAGCAGTTATTCGACAGGGGAGGTGACCGGGGAGCTGTTTTTT | CASSYSTGEVTGELFF
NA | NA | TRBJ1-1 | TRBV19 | TGTGCCAGTAGTATTATCCCTAACACTGAAGCTTTCTTT | CASSIIPNTEAFF
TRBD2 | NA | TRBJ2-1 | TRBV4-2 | TGTGCCAGCAGCCAAGCCGGGACTAGGGGCAATGAGCAGTTCTTC | CASSQAGTRGNEQFF
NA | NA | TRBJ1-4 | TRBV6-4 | TGTGCCAGCAGAGGTTCCGGAACTAATAATGAAAAACTGTTTTTT | CASRGSGTNNEKLFF